This TCR beta chain was identified during a study of blood T cell repertoires in COVID-19. Across the whole study: Material from acute and convalescent COVID-19 was sourced from the United States, Italy and Spain. In each case, the material was cDNA or gDNA derived from T cells, B-cell-depleted T cells, or PBMCs.

Per the original data handling: Reference gene primer amplification yielded estimated nucleated cell counts. Repertoires were generated with immunoSEQ multiplex PCR, while TCRdb's copy carries only in-frame clones and drops some. V and J calls and clone size are copied from that table; D and trimming were computed from the DNA. Of approximately 190,000 clones in the sample, roughly 90% were seen once. In germline, CDR1 is LGHDT, CDR2 YNNKEL (reference sequence). CDR3 length: 15 residues. Trimming cost V 4 bases and J 2 bases; bases outside gene matches: 8. Sequenced sample: peripheral blood. This receptor was identified in a middle-aged woman who had recovered from COVID-19. The chain employs TRBV3-1 (or the pseudogene TRBV3-2) and TRBJ2-7; 7 bases align to TRBD1. The CDR3 sequence: CASSLDHRGTYEQYF. In DNA, the CDR3 is TGTGCCAGCAGCCTAGACCACAGGGGAACCTACGAGCAGTACTTC.